This T cell receptor (beta chain) appears in the sequencing data of a study of blood T cell repertoires in COVID-19. Study context: Collection of acute and convalescent COVID-19 samples took place in the United States, Italy and Spain. Sample material is recorded as cDNA or gDNA derived from T cells, B-cell-depleted T cells, or PBMCs.

Repertoires were generated with immunoSEQ multiplex PCR, while TCRdb's copy carries only in-frame clones and drops some. The sample records about 340,000 clones, 91% being singletons. Germline V lookup: CDR1 MGHRA, CDR2 YSYEKL. This CDR3 contains 13 residues. V lost 2 bases to trimming and J lost 7 bases, with 9 bases between them. The sequencing sample was made of peripheral blood. The chain employs TRBV4-1 and TRBJ2-4; D is uncertain. The clonotype originates from a woman aged 18 to 35 who had recovered from COVID-19. CDR3 protein: CASSQPPGNIQYF. CDR3 coding DNA: TGCGCCAGCAGCCAACCCCCCGGGAACATTCAGTACTTC.